A single sample gave rise to the 7 T cell receptor beta chains below, sequenced in a study of regulatory T cells in long-lasting Graves disease. The time point was: persistent/refractory GD, antithyroid drugs over 5 years with positive TRAb. Scientists built the TCR library using RNA that was extracted from PBMCs. Building the TCR beta libraries relied on iRepertoire HTBI primers, and CDR3 regions underwent Arm-PCR. TCRdb recomputed calls from the multiplex PCR reads with MiXCR, one row per CDR3 protein. The sample shows approximately 400,000 distinct CDR3 sequences, more than 20% of them seen only once. Material: peripheral blood mononuclear cells (PBMCs), obtained when the disease was refractory, from a patient treated with antithyroid drugs. All receptors come from a woman in her thirties or forties with Graves disease.

This clonotype came up many times. The chain has TRBV28 and TRBJ1-1, with D possibly matching TRBD1 (5 bases). The V end lost 5 bases, the J end lost 4 bases, and 17 bases lay between the germline ends. Germline V lookup: CDR1 MDHEN, CDR2 SYDVKM. The CDR3 length is 15 residues. The CDR3 spells CASSPSRGTGTEAFF. As DNA, the CDR3 is TGTGCCAGCAGTCCCAGTCGGGGGACGGGCACTGAAGCTTTCTTT.

The chain joins TRBV25-1 to TRBJ1-1; a possible D gene is TRBD1 (5 bases). Germline lookup yields CDR1 MGHDK and CDR2 SYGVNS. The CDR3 consists of 13 residues. With 2 bases removed from V and 4 bases from J, the gap between germline ends came to 8 bases. CDR3 sequence reads: CASSEQGTTEAFF. CDR3 DNA: TGTGCCAGCAGTGAACAGGGAACCACTGAAGCTTTCTTT.

V gene TRBV2 combines with J gene TRBJ2-3, with D uncertain. Germline V gene data show CDR1 as SNHLY and CDR2 as FYNNEI. The germline V and J ends were trimmed by 5 bases and 5 bases, with 17 bases remaining between them. CDR3 length equals 15 residues. CDR3 amino acids: CASSTQVVGEDTQYF. The CDR3 coding sequence is TGTGCCAGCAGTACCCAGGTGGTAGGAGAAGATACGCAGTATTTT.

This clonotype appeared many times. The chain couples TRBV28 to TRBJ2-5; D possibly corresponds to TRBD2 (6 bases). CDR3 length: 17 residues. V lost 2 bases and J lost 3, with 19 bases in between. Per germline, CDR1 MDHEN and CDR2 SYDVKM. The DNA for the CDR3 is TGTGCCAGCAGTTTAAATTTCGGCGGACCGGGGGAAGAGACCCAGTACTTC. This translates into CASSLNFGGPGEETQYF.

This clonotype has more than one count but fewer than ten. CDR3 sequence: CSARGDGDRTDTQYF. CDR3 sequence (DNA): TGCAGTGCTAGGGGGGACGGGGACCGCACAGATACGCAGTATTTT. The genes are TRBV20-1 and TRBJ2-3, with D possibly called TRBD1 or TRBD2 (5 bases each). Per germline, CDR1 DFQATT and CDR2 SNEGSKA (reference sequence). The CDR3 has 15 residues. V was trimmed by 3 bases and J by 1 base, leaving 14 bases between them.

This clonotype was seen many times. The chain is built from TRBV29-1 and TRBJ2-7, with 11 bases lining up with TRBD2. This CDR3 is built from 16 residues. The germline V gene encodes CDR1 SQVTM and CDR2 ANQGSEA. V shed 6 bases and J 5 bases; nucleotides not matched to a gene: 15. In DNA form, the CDR3 reads TGCAGCGTCCGCGCGGGAATAGCGGGAGGGCCTCACGAGCAGTACTTC. As protein: CSVRAGIAGGPHEQYF.

This clonotype came up a few times. This chain connects TRBV24-1 to TRBJ2-2; D tentatively fits TRBD1 or TRBD2 (5 bases each). Germline V gene data show CDR1 as KGHDR and CDR2 as SFDVKD. Trimming shortened V by 5 bases and J by 4 bases, and 13 bases separated the two germline ends. This CDR3 region has 15 residues. The CDR3 DNA is TGTGCCACCAGTGTCCGAGGGGCCTCCACCGGGGAGCTGTTTTTT. Its protein is CATSVRGASTGELFF.